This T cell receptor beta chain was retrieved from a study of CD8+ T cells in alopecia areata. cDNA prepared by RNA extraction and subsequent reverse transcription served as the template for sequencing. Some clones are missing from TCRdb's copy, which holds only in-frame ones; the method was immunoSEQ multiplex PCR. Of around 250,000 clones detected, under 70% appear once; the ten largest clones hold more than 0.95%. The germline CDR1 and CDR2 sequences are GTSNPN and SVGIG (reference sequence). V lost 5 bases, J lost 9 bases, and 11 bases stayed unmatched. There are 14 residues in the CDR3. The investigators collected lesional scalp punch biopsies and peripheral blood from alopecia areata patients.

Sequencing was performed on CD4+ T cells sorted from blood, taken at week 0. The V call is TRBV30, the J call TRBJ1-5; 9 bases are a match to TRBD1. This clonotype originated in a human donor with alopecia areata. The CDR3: CAWSGQGQSRPQHF. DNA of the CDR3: TGTGCCTGGTCGGGACAGGGCCAGTCTAGGCCCCAGCATTTT.